This TCR beta chain came from a study of T cell responses to AZD1222 COVID-19 vaccine. Findings of the study overall: Per reports, nearly half of all spike-specific TCRs target regions that are unmutated in variants. Spike-specific TCR breadth and depth both grew after two AZD1222 doses. In a largely white British group with more females than males, clonal diversity was possibly underestimated. It was only a handful of AZD1222 recipients who were seropositive at baseline.

The assay was immunoSEQ multiplex PCR, and TCRdb's table has in-frame clones only and misses some. Of roughly 140,000 clones detected, over 90% appear once; the ten largest clones hold approximately 1.5%. With respect to this clone: Its target is not known.

Germline lookup yields CDR1 SEHNR and CDR2 FQNEAQ (reference sequence). V dropped 1 base and J dropped 4; count of bases not matched to a gene: 10. The CDR3 is 17 residues long. The sequencing here drew on peripheral blood, taken 28 days after the second AZD1222 dose. The chain recombines TRBV7-9 with TRBJ2-7; TRBD1 matches at 10 bases. This TCR was sampled from an adult who received the AZD1222 COVID-19 vaccine. In nucleotides, the CDR3 is TGTGCCAGCAGCTTAGTAGATCGGGACAGGGGACGTTACGAGCAGTACTTC. Its translation: CASSLVDRDRGRYEQYF.